The 3 T cell receptor beta chains below were found in one sample sequenced in a study of spatial heterogeneity in lung cancer. Study results and limitations: Expanded intratumoral alpha and beta TCR counts tracked tumor mutation counts.

Each CDR3 protein is one row after TCRdb ran MiXCR on the 5' RACE reads. The table includes about 13,000 distinct CDR3 sequences, under 6% detected once. These receptors have no identified antigens. The time point denotes: sample taken at primary tumor resection. The sample here was lung tumor tissue, taken at surgery. The receptors derive from a male donor with early-stage non-small cell lung cancer.

This clonotype occurred many times. The chain is built from TRBV28 and TRBJ1-5; 9 bases are a match to TRBD1. Trimming cost V 6 bases and J 5 bases; bases outside gene matches: 8. The CDR3 is 15 residues long. Germline CDR1 is MDHEN and CDR2 is SYDVKM. The CDR3 DNA reads TGTGCCAGCAGAAAGGGACAGGGTTTCCATCAGCCCCAGCATTTT. It encodes CASRKGQGFHQPQHF.

This clonotype was recorded at least ten times. The CDR3: CASSHVLGTQIPYYGYTF. DNA of the CDR3: TGTGCCAGCAGTCACGTACTGGGGACGCAAATCCCCTACTATGGCTACACCTTC. The chain joins TRBV28 to TRBJ1-2, with TRBD1 as a possible D gene (5 bases). The CDR3 loop spans 18 amino acids. Germline V gene data show CDR1 as MDHEN and CDR2 as SYDVKM. V gave up 5 bases and J gave up 3 bases, with 25 bases separating them.

In its sample, this clonotype ranks as medium-sized. The chain is built from TRBV6-5 and TRBJ2-7; 7 bases are a match to TRBD1. From germline, CDR1 is MNHEY and CDR2 SVGAGI. CDR3 length: 15 amino acids. Trimming cost V 5 bases and J 8 bases; bases outside gene matches: 15. CDR3: CASSPRTGPVKKQYF. Written as DNA, the CDR3 is TGTGCCAGCAGTCCGCGGACAGGACCCGTTAAGAAGCAGTACTTC.